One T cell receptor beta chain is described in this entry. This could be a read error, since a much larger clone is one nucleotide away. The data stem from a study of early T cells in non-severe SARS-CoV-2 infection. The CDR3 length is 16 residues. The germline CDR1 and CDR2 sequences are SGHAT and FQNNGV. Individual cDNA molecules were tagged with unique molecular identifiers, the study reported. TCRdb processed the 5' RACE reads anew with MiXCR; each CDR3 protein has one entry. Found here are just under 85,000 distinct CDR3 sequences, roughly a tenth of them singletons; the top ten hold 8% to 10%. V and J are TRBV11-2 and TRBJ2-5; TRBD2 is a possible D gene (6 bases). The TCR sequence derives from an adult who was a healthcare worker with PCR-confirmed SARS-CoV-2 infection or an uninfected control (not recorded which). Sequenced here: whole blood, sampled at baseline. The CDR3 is CASSLAEGTYHETQYF. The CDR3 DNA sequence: TGTGCCAGCAGCTTAGCGGAGGGGACTTACCATGAGACCCAGTACTTC.